This entry is about one T cell receptor (beta chain). Its antigen remains unknown. The data derive from a study of T cells in Graves' hyperthyroidism and ophthalmopathy. In germline, CDR1 is KGHSH, CDR2 LQKENI. Unmatched junction bases numbered 4, after V lost 1 base and J lost 4 bases. The CDR3 is 16 residues long. Study-wide results and caveats: In the analysis, a 13 V-J model separated ophthalmopathy from stable hyperthyroidism. Median prediction lead before ophthalmopathy onset was about 6.7 months with the model.

Stable Graves' hyperthyroidism meant no ophthalmopathy progression within 18 months. RNA transcripts gave rise to amplified TCR beta CDR3 regions. HTBI primers were the set used in a first-round RT-PCR of the TCR CDR3. TCRdb re-called the multiplex PCR reads with MiXCR, one entry per CDR3 protein. The sample shows hundreds of thousands of distinct CDR3 sequences, 14% of them seen only once. The gene calls are TRBV18 and TRBJ2-2; 9 bases match TRBD2. Sequenced: blood. The clonotype originates from a woman under 30 with Graves' hyperthyroidism. The CDR3 sequence is CASSPRLAGSTGELFF. The CDR3 bases are TGTGCCAGCTCACCACGGCTAGCGGGGTCCACCGGGGAGCTGTTTTTT.